The 21 T cell receptor beta chains reported below all come from one sample, sequenced in a study of cytomegalovirus exposure and HLA in healthy donors. Use of 60 Vbeta and 13 Jbeta primers characterized the PCR. The repertoire was sequenced with immunoSEQ multiplex PCR; TCRdb's copy has only in-frame clones and lacks some. The table lists over 150,000 clones, around 75% of them singletons, with roughly 3% in the top ten. What was sequenced was PBMCs. The source of these receptors is a woman aged 45-65 years in good health and CMV-seropositive.

This chain uses TRBV7-8 with TRBJ1-1, with a possible D match to TRBD1 (5 bases). V was trimmed by 3 bases and J by 8 bases, leaving 25 bases between them. This CDR3 is built from 17 residues. CDR1 SGHVS and CDR2 FQNEAQ come from the germline V gene. The CDR3, as DNA: TGTGCCAGCAGCTTGCGGGGGTCGGGCGGTTGGTCTGTAGAAGCTTTCTTT. Protein: CASSLRGSGGWSVEAFF. The whole variable domain, remainder taken from reference TRBV7-8 and TRBJ1-1, is GAGVSQSPRYKVAKRGQDVALRCDPISGHVSLFWYQQALGQGPEFLTYFQNEAQLDKSGLPSDRFFAERPEGSVSTLKIQRTQQEDSAVYLCASSLRGSGGWSVEAFFGQGTRLTVV.

This clone was seen only a few times. This sequence joins TRBV11-2 and TRBJ2-5, with TRBD1 matching 9 bases. Germline V gene sequence: CDR1 SGHAT, CDR2 FQNNGV. The CDR3 is 17 residues long. V dropped 1 base and J dropped 5; count of bases not matched to a gene: 11. The CDR3 bases are TGTGCCAGCAGCTTAGGCCCTTCAGGGACAGGGCTTGAGACCCAGTACTTC. Residues: CASSLGPSGTGLETQYF.

As for this clone: One end of the junction is discordant with germline, which a read error may explain. The rearrangement uses TRBV15 and TRBJ1-5; D is possibly TRBD1 (5 bases). CDR1 is LNHNV and CDR2 is YYDKDF in the germline V gene (reference sequence). The CDR3 spans 15 residues. CDR3 in amino acids: CATSGERTTNQPQHF. Written as DNA, the CDR3 is TGTGCCACCAGCGGAGAGCGGACAACTAATCAGCCCCAGCATTTT.

The chain employs TRBV6-1 and TRBJ1-2; 9 bases agree with TRBD1. Germline V gene data show CDR1 as MNHNS and CDR2 as SASEGT. J lost 4 bases, V lost 6 bases, and 9 bases had no gene match. The CDR3 length is 15 residues. The CDR3 nucleotides are TGTGCCAGCAGCGGACCGGGACAGGGCGCCTATGGCTACACCTTC. Protein: CASSGPGQGAYGYTF.

This rearrangement joins TRBV5-1 to TRBJ2-1, with D possibly matching TRBD1 (7 bases). The CDR3 sequence is 15 residues long. Looked up from germline, CDR1 is SGHRS and CDR2 is YFSETQ. The V gene lost 7 bases and the J gene lost 7 bases, with 21 bases spanning the gap. CDR3 protein: CASSSVAGQRNEQFF. CDR3 nucleotide sequence: TGCGCCAGCTCCTCAGTGGCGGGACAGAGGAATGAGCAGTTCTTC.

This sequence joins TRBV7-2 and TRBJ2-3; D is perhaps TRBD2 (5 bases). Trimming removed 5 bases at V and 4 bases at J, with 28 bases between. Per germline, CDR1 SGHTA and CDR2 FQGNSA. CDR3 length: 19 residues. CDR3 in DNA: TGTGCCAGCAGCCCTCTTGTGCGACCCTCGGAGCCGGGATCAGATACGCAGTATTTT. Amino acid sequence: CASSPLVRPSEPGSDTQYF.

CDR3 DNA sequence: TGTGCCATCAGTGAGTCAGCGTACAACAATGGCTACACCTTC. Its translation: CAISESAYNNGYTF. V is TRBV10-3 and J is TRBJ1-2; D uncertain. Germline loops: CDR1 ENHRY, CDR2 SYGVKD. The CDR3 runs to 14 residues. With 0 bases removed from V and 6 bases from J, the gap between germline ends came to 11 bases.

J is TRBJ1-6 and V is TRBV7-2, with D tentatively TRBD1 (5 bases). The CDR3 totals 15 residues. With 1 base removed from V and 4 bases from J, the gap between germline ends came to 8 bases. Germline V CDR1 and CDR2: SGHTA, FQGNSA. The CDR3 loop is CASSLVDSYNSPLHF. The CDR3, as DNA: TGTGCCAGCAGCTTAGTCGACAGTTATAATTCACCCCTCCACTTT.

This rearrangement joins TRBV7-3 to TRBJ1-2; 10 nucleotides agree with TRBD1. The CDR3 runs 13 residues. The V segment lost 3 bases and the J segment 6 bases; nucleotides outside the gene matches: 1. The germline CDR1 and CDR2 sequences are SGHTA and FQGTGA. The CDR3 region is CASSLTGGNGYTF. The CDR3 DNA is TGTGCCAGCAGCTTGACAGGGGGCAATGGCTACACCTTC.

Notes on this clone: The junction shows a germline mismatch at one end, possibly a read error. This chain joins TRBV13 and TRBJ1-2, with D possibly TRBD1 on 6 matching bases. This CDR3 has 13 amino acids. Germline assignment: CDR1 PRHDT and CDR2 FYEKMQ (reference sequence). This CDR3 reads CASSSTGRGGYPF. CDR3 nucleotide sequence: TGTGCCAGCAGCTCGACAGGTCGGGGTGGCTACCCCTTC.

This rearrangement joins TRBV6-6 to TRBJ2-7, with a possible D match to TRBD1 (6 bases). Deletions cut 6 bases from V and 2 bases from J, with 17 bases between. The germline V gene encodes CDR1 MNHNY and CDR2 SVGAGI (reference sequence). The CDR3 has 15 residues. The CDR3 sequence: CASSPAWGLPYEQYF. CDR3 DNA: TGTGCCAGCAGCCCGGCTTGGGGGCTCCCCTACGAGCAGTACTTC.

V gene TRBV15 combines with J gene TRBJ2-1; 7 bases are shared with TRBD1. The germline CDR1 and CDR2 sequences are LNHNV and YYDKDF (reference sequence). V was clipped by 2 bases and J by 4 bases; unmatched bases: 5. The CDR3 extends over 15 amino acids. The CDR3 loop reads CATSRPGTVYNEQFF. CDR3 DNA sequence: TGTGCCACCAGCAGACCCGGGACAGTTTACAATGAGCAGTTCTTC.

The chain couples TRBV30 to TRBJ1-6; D might be TRBD1 (5 bases). From germline, CDR1 is GTSNPN and CDR2 SVGIG (reference sequence). This CDR3 spans 14 amino acids. V shed 5 bases and J shed 0 bases, with 8 bases lying between them. CDR3: CAWRGTSYNSPLHF. DNA of the CDR3: TGTGCCTGGCGCGGGACCTCCTATAATTCACCCCTCCACTTT.

The CDR3 DNA is TGTGCCAGACTTAGCGGGGGGGCCGCCTACGAGCAGTACTTC. Translated, it gives CARLSGGAAYEQYF. This sequence joins TRBV7-3 and TRBJ2-7; 11 bases align to TRBD2. This CDR3 has 14 amino acids. V lost 9 bases and J lost 2; bases outside the gene matches: 6. CDR1 is SGHTA, CDR2 FQGTGA, per germline.

In its sample, this clone was seen once. The chain links TRBV5-4 to TRBJ2-2, with D maybe TRBD1 (7 bases). This CDR3 is 15 amino acids long. Trimming stripped 2 bases from V and 3 bases from J, with 11 bases between. Germline V gene data show CDR1 as SGHNT and CDR2 as YYREEE (reference sequence). CDR3 bases: TGTGCCAGCAGCTTCTCAGGGGGGTACACCGGGGAGCTGTTTTTT. Protein sequence: CASSFSGGYTGELFF.

J is TRBJ2-1 and V is TRBV7-9, with D possibly matching TRBD1 (5 bases). The CDR3 contains 11 residues. Trimming removed 11 bases at V and 6 bases at J, with 11 bases between. CDR1 is SEHNR and CDR2 is FQNEAQ in the germline V gene (reference sequence). CDR3 nucleotides: TGTGCCGTCCCTACAGGCAATGAGCAGTTCTTC. Residues: CAVPTGNEQFF.

In this sample, this clone turned up a few times. V and J are TRBV7-9 and TRBJ2-7, with 12 bases aligning to TRBD1. The ends lost 5 bases at V and 4 bases at J; junction bases unmatched: 3. The CDR3 consists of 14 residues. Looked up from germline, CDR1 is SEHNR and CDR2 is FQNEAQ (reference sequence). Written as DNA, the CDR3 is TGTGCCAGCAGCACGGGACAGGGGGCTTACGAGCAGTACTTC. Its protein is CASSTGQGAYEQYF.

This rearrangement joins TRBV11-2 to TRBJ2-3; D gene uncertain. The CDR3 runs 13 residues. The V gene lost 2 bases and the J gene lost 6 bases, with 9 bases spanning the gap. Germline values: CDR1 SGHAT, CDR2 FQNNGV. The CDR3, as DNA: TGTGCCAGCAGCTTATCCTACGTTGATACGCAGTATTTT. Amino acids: CASSLSYVDTQYF.

The chain couples TRBV5-1 to TRBJ2-3; 7 bases agree with TRBD2. This CDR3 region has 16 residues. Germline CDR1 is SGHRS and CDR2 is YFSETQ. V lost 0 bases and J lost 1; bases outside the gene matches: 5. In DNA form, the CDR3 reads TGCGCCAGCAGCTTGGATGGGGCGGGGGGCACAGATACGCAGTATTTT. Translated: CASSLDGAGGTDTQYF.

The V call is TRBV13, the J call TRBJ2-7; tentatively, D is TRBD1 (5 bases). Between the trimmed V and J ends, which lost 2 bases and 2 bases, there was a span of 10 bases. Germline CDR1 is PRHDT and CDR2 is FYEKMQ (reference sequence). This CDR3 region has 14 residues. Here the CDR3 DNA reads TGTGCCAGCAGCTTATGGGGCCAGCCCTACGAGCAGTACTTC. Protein: CASSLWGQPYEQYF.

V usage is TRBV5-1 and J usage is TRBJ2-7; 9 bases map to TRBD1. In germline, CDR1 is SGHRS, CDR2 YFSETQ. The CDR3 sequence is 14 residues long. The trim removed 0 bases at V and 5 bases at J, leaving 3 bases unmatched. The CDR3 is CASSLDRGRNEQYF. In DNA, the CDR3 is TGCGCCAGCAGCTTGGACAGGGGGCGGAACGAGCAGTACTTC.